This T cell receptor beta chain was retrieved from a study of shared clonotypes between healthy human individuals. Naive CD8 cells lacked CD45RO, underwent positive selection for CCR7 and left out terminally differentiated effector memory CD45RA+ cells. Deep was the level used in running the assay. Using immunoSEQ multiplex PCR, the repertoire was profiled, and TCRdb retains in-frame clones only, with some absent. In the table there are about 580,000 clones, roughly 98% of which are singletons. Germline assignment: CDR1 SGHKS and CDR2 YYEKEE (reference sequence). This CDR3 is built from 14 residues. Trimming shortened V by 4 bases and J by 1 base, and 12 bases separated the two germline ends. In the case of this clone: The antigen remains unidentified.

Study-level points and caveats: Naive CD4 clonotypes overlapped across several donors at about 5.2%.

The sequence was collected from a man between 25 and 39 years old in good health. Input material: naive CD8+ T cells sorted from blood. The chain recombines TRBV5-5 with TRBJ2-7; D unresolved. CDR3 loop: CASSAWTESYEQYF. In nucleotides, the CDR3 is TGTGCCAGCAGCGCATGGACGGAGTCCTACGAGCAGTACTTC.